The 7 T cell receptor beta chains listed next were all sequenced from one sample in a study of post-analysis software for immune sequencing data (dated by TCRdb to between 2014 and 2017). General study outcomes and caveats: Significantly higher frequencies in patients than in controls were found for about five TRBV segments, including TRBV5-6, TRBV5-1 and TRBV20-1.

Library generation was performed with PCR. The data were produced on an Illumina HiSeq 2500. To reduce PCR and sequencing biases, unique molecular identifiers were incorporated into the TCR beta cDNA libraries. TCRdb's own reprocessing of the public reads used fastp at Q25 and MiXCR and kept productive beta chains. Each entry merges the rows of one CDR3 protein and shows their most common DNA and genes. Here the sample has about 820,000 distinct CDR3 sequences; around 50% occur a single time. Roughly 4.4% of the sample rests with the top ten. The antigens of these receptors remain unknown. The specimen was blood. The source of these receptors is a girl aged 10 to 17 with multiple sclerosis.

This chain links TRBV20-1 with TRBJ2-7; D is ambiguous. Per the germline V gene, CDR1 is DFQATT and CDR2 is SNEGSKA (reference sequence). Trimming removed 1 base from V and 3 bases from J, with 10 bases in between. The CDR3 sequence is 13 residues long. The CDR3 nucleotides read TGCAGTGCTAGAGGTGAAGGGTACTACGAGCAGTACTTC. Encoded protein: CSARGEGYYEQYF.

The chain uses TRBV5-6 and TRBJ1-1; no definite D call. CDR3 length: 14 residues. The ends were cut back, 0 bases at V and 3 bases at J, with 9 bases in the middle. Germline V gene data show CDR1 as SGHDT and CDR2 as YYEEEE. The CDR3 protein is CASSLAFVYTEAFF. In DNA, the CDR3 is TGTGCCAGCAGCTTGGCATTTGTGTACACTGAAGCTTTCTTT.

In nucleotides, the CDR3 is TGTGCCAGCAGCTTATCCTCCCTTCAAGAGACCCAGTACTTC. Translation gives CASSLSSLQETQYF. The rearrangement uses TRBV11-2 and TRBJ2-5, with unresolved D. CDR3 length: 14 amino acids. Deletions cut 2 bases from V and 2 bases from J, with 9 bases between. Germline V gives CDR1 SGHAT, CDR2 FQNNGV.

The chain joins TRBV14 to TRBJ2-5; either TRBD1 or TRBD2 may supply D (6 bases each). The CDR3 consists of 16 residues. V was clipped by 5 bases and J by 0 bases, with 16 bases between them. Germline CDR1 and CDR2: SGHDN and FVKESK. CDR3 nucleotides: TGTGCCAGCAGCAACGTCAGGGGACTTCACCAAGAGACCCAGTACTTC. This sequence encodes CASSNVRGLHQETQYF.

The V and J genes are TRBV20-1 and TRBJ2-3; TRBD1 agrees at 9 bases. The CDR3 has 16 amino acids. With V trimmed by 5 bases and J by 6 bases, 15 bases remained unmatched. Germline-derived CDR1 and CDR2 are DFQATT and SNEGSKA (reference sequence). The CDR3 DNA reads TGCAGTGCTTATCGGACAGGGGTGCCCGGAATGGATACGCAGTATTTT. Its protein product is CSAYRTGVPGMDTQYF.

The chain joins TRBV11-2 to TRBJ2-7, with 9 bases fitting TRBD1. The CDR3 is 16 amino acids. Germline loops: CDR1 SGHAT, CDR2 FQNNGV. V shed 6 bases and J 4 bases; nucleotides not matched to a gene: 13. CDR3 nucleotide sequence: TGTGCCAGCAGTTCAGGTTGGACAGGGGAAGGATACGAGCAGTACTTC. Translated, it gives CASSSGWTGEGYEQYF.

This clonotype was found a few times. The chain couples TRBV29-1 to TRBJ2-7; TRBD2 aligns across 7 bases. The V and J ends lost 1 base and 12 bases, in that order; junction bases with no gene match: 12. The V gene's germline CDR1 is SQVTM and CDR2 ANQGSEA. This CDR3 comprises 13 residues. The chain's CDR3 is CSVEAGGSGVRYF. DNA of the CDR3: TGCAGCGTTGAAGCTGGCGGGAGCGGGGTAAGGTACTTC.